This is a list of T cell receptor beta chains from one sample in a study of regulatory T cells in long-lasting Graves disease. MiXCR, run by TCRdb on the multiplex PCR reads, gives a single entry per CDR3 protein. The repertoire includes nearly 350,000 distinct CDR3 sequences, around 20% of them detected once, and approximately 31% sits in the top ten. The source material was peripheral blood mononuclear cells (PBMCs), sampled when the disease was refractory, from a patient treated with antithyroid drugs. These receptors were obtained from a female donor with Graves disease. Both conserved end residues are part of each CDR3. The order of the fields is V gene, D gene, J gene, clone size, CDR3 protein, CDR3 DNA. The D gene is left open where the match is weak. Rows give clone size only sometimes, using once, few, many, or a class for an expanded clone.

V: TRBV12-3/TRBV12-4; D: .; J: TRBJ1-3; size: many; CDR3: CASSPARDHSGNTIYF; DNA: TGTGCCAGCAGTCCCGCCCGGGACCACTCTGGAAACACCATATATTTT
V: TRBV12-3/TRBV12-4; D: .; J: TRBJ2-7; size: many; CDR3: CASSLKSPGPYEQYF; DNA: TGTGCCAGCAGTTTAAAAAGTCCAGGGCCCTACGAGCAGTACTTC
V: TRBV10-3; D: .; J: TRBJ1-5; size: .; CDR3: CASKPVGSNQPQHF; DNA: TGTGCCAGCAAGCCCGTGGGTAGCAATCAGCCCCAGCATTTT
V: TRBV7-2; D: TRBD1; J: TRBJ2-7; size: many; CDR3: CASSRDRVIHEQYF; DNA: TGTGCCAGCAGCCGAGACAGGGTTATTCACGAGCAGTACTTC
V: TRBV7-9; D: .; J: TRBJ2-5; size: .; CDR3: CASSFPGAETQYF; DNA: TGTGCCAGCAGCTTCCCTGGCGCTGAGACCCAGTACTTC
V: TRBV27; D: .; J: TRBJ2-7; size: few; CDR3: CASSHTGRLIYEQYF; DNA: TGTGCCAGCAGTCATACAGGGCGTTTAATTTACGAGCAGTACTTC
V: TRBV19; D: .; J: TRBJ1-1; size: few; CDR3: CASSQGNPGREAFF; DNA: TGTGCCAGTAGTCAGGGTAACCCTGGGCGGGAAGCTTTCTTT
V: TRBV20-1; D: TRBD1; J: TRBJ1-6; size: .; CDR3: CSARDHRDSSFLSPLHF; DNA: TGCAGTGCTAGAGATCATAGGGACAGTTCGTTCCTTTCACCCCTCCACTTT
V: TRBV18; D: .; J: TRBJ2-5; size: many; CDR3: CASSYGQEETQYF; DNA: TGTGCCAGCTCGTACGGACAAGAAGAGACCCAGTACTTC
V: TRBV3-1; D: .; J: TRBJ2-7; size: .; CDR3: CVSSQGGERLKYF; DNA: TGTGTCAGCAGCCAAGGCGGAGAGAGACTCAAGTACTTC
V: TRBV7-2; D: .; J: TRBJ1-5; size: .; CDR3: CASSLDQGGGNQPQHF; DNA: TGTGCCAGCAGCTTAGATCAAGGGGGGGGCAATCAGCCCCAGCATTTT
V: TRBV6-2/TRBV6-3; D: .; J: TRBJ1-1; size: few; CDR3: CASSYGGSGTEAFF; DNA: TGTGCCAGCAGTTACGGGGGGTCTGGCACTGAAGCTTTCTTT
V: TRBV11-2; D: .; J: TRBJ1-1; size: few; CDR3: CASSFKLGTEAFF; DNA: TGTGCCAGCAGCTTTAAACTGGGCACTGAAGCTTTCTTT
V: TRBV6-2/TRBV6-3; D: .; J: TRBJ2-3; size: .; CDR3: CASSERQGRTDTQYF; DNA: TGTGCCAGCAGTGAACGGCAGGGACGAACAGATACGCAGTATTTT
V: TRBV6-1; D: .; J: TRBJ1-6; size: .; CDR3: CASSDPYNSPLHF; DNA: TGTGCCAGCAGTGACCCCTATAATTCACCCCTCCACTTT
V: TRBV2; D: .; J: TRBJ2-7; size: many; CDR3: CASSPYEQFPYGEQYF; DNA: TGTGCCAGCAGTCCTTACGAACAGTTCCCGTATGGCGAGCAGTACTTC
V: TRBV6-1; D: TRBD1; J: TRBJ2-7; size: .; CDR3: CASSKPRTGGNEQYF; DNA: TGTGCCAGCAGTAAACCCCGGACAGGGGGGAACGAGCAGTACTTC
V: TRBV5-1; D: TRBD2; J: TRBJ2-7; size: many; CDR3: CASSLTAGAAYEQYF; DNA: TGCGCCAGCAGCTTGACGGCGGGAGCAGCCTACGAGCAGTACTTC
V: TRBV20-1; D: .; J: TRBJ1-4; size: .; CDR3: CSATGGRLAGKLFF; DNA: TGCAGTGCAACAGGAGGTAGGCTGGCGGGAAAACTGTTTTTT
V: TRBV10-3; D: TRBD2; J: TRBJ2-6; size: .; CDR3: CAISESLAGGLPGANVLTF; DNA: TGTGCCATCAGTGAGTCTCTAGCGGGGGGCCTTCCTGGGGCCAACGTCCTGACTTTC
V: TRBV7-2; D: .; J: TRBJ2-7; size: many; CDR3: CASSLAVFSYEQYF; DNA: TGTGCCAGCAGCTTAGCGGTTTTTTCCTACGAGCAGTACTTC
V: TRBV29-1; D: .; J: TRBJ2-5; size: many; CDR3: CSRRGKETQYF; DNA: TGCAGCAGACGGGGGAAGGAGACCCAGTACTTC
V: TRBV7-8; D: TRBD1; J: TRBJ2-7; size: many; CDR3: CASSPQTGTYEQYF; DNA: TGTGCCAGCAGCCCCCAGACAGGGACCTACGAGCAGTACTTC
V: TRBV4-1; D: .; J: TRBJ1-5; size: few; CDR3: CASSHQSIGGPQHF; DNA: TGCGCCAGCAGCCACCAATCCATAGGGGGGCCCCAGCATTTT
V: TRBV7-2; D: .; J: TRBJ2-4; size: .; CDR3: CASSLGVVQYF; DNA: TGTGCCAGCAGCTTAGGGGTGGTCCAGTACTTC
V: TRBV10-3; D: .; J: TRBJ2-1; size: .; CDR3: CAISGGIQHNEQFF; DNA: TGTGCCATCAGTGGAGGGATCCAACACAATGAGCAGTTCTTC
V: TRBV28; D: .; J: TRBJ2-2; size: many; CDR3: CASSFESGELFF; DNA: TGTGCCAGCAGTTTTGAGTCCGGGGAGCTGTTTTTT
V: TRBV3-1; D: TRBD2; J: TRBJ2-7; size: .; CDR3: CASSQGAGRGSEQYF; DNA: TGTGCCAGCAGCCAAGGGGCCGGGCGCGGGAGCGAGCAGTACTTC
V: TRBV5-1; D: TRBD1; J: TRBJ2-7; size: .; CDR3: CASSGTGLFSYEQYF; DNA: TGCGCCAGCAGTGGGACAGGCCTTTTCTCCTACGAGCAGTACTTC
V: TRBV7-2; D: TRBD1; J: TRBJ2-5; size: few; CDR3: CASSWDRWGETQYF; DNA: TGTGCCAGCAGCTGGGACAGGTGGGGGGAGACCCAGTACTTC
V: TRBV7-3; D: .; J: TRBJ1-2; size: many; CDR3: CASSAGGGYTF; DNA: TGTGCCAGCAGCGCCGGCGGGGGCTACACCTTC
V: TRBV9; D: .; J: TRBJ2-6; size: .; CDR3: CASSAHKPSGANVLTF; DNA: TGTGCCAGCAGCGCTCACAAACCCTCTGGGGCCAACGTCCTGACTTTC
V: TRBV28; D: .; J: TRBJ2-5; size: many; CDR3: CASKGELRETQYF; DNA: TGTGCCAGCAAGGGGGAACTTCGAGAGACCCAGTACTTC
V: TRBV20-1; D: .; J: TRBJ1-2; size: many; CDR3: CSARDYRFSAYGYTF; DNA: TGCAGTGCTAGAGATTACAGGTTCTCGGCCTATGGCTACACCTTC
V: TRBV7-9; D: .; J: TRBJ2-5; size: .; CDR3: CASSLMAETQYF; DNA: TGTGCCAGCAGCTTGATGGCAGAGACCCAGTACTTC
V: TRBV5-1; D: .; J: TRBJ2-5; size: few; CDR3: CASKDRDLKETQYF; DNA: TGCGCCAGCAAAGACCGGGACTTAAAAGAGACCCAGTACTTC
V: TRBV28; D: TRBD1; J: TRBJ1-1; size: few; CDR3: CASSTQGVGALGNTEAFF; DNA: TGTGCCAGCAGTACCCAGGGGGTGGGGGCATTGGGGAACACTGAAGCTTTCTTT